The 5 T cell receptor beta chains below were found in one sample sequenced in a study of patients and donors after allogeneic stem cell transplantation. Each CDR3 protein is one row after TCRdb ran MiXCR on the RT-PCR reads. This sample has approximately 160,000 distinct CDR3 sequences; approximately 30% occur once, and the top ten carry around 3%. Sequenced sample: blood, either unsorted or a sorted T cell fraction (not recorded which). These receptor sequences come from a human donor who was either an allogeneic HSCT recipient or a stem cell or donor lymphocyte infusion donor (not recorded which). It is not recorded whose cells these are; they may come from a transplant donor.

V and J are TRBV29-1 and TRBJ2-7; 9 positions match TRBD1. The V segment lost 6 bases and the J segment 3 bases; nucleotides outside the gene matches: 9. CDR1 and CDR2 from the germline V gene are SQVTM and ANQGSEA. This CDR3 is 14 amino acids long. In nucleotides, the CDR3 is TGCAGCGTCTCACCGGGACAGGGTCTCTACGAGCAGTACTTC. Its protein product is CSVSPGQGLYEQYF.

The rearrangement links TRBV20-1 to TRBJ2-3; TRBD2 matches at 14 bases. The CDR3 sequence is 15 residues long. With 3 bases clipped from V and 4 bases from J, the junction kept 3 bases outside the gene matches. Germline assignment: CDR1 DFQATT and CDR2 SNEGSKA (reference sequence). The CDR3 loop is CSASKGLAGADTQYF. The CDR3 nucleotides read TGCAGTGCTAGTAAGGGACTAGCGGGGGCAGATACGCAGTATTTT.

The chain couples TRBV9 to TRBJ2-7; tentative D call: TRBD2 (5 bases). Germline V gives CDR1 SGDLS, CDR2 YYNGEE. Trimming shortened V by 0 bases and J by 4 bases, and 11 bases separated the two germline ends. The CDR3 has 14 amino acids. The CDR3 spells CASSVGPTGYEQYF. The CDR3 region has the DNA TGTGCCAGCAGCGTAGGGCCGACGGGGTACGAGCAGTACTTC.

The chain employs TRBV2 and TRBJ2-1; tentatively, D is TRBD2 (6 bases). Per germline, CDR1 SNHLY and CDR2 FYNNEI. The length of the CDR3 is 15 residues. The ends were cut back, 5 bases at V and 7 bases at J, with 18 bases in the middle. In DNA, the CDR3 is TGTGCCAGCAGTCGGGAGAGTGAGGTTGGGAATGAGCAGTTCTTC. The encoded protein is CASSRESEVGNEQFF.

The chain uses TRBV5-1 and TRBJ2-1; 7 bases map to TRBD2. The CDR3 totals 14 residues. V trimming: 2 bases; J trimming: 7 bases; junction bases outside the gene matches: 6. CDR1 and CDR2 (germline): SGHRS, YFSETQ. This CDR3 is CASSFGGAGNEQFF. DNA of the CDR3: TGCGCCAGCAGCTTTGGGGGAGCGGGGAATGAGCAGTTCTTC.